The 4 T cell receptor beta chains listed next were all sequenced from one sample in a study of cytomegalovirus exposure and HLA in healthy donors. TCRdb keeps only in-frame clones here, not all; method: immunoSEQ multiplex PCR. The profile shows 200,000 to 250,000 clones, 70% to 90% of them singletons. The sample taken for sequencing was PBMCs. The receptors originated from a woman aged 18-29 years in good health and CMV-seronegative.

This rearrangement joins TRBV7-3 to TRBJ2-1; 9 bases fit TRBD1. J gave up 10 bases and V 5 bases, and 12 bases lay outside the gene matches. Per germline, CDR1 SGHTA and CDR2 FQGTGA. The CDR3 contains 15 residues. In DNA form, the CDR3 reads TGTGCCAGCAGCCCCGACAGGGGGTCGTTTAGCGAGCAGTTCTTC. Protein: CASSPDRGSFSEQFF.

The gene calls are TRBV21-1 and TRBJ1-2; the table's TRBD1 call for D was not verified on the DNA. TRBV21-1 is reported as a pseudogene. CDR3 size: 14 residues. CDR3 loop: CASSKVRQGHGYTF. The DNA for the CDR3 is TGTGCCAGCAGCAAAGTGAGGCAGGGGCATGGCTACACCTTC.

The chain couples TRBV2 to TRBJ1-2, with D maybe TRBD1 (5 bases). V lost 4 bases and J lost 8, with 14 bases in between. Germline CDR1 is SNHLY and CDR2 is FYNNEI. This CDR3 region has 13 residues. CDR3 DNA sequence: TGTGCCAGCAGTGTAGGCAGGGAGCGGGGCTACACCTTC. Translated, it gives CASSVGRERGYTF.

V usage is TRBV18 and J usage is TRBJ1-5, with D unresolved. With 5 bases removed from V and 2 bases from J, the gap between germline ends came to 7 bases. The CDR3 length is 13 residues. Germline CDR1 is KGHSH and CDR2 is LQKENI. CDR3 loop: CASSMEGNQPQHF. As DNA, the CDR3 is TGTGCCAGCTCAATGGAAGGCAATCAGCCCCAGCATTTT.